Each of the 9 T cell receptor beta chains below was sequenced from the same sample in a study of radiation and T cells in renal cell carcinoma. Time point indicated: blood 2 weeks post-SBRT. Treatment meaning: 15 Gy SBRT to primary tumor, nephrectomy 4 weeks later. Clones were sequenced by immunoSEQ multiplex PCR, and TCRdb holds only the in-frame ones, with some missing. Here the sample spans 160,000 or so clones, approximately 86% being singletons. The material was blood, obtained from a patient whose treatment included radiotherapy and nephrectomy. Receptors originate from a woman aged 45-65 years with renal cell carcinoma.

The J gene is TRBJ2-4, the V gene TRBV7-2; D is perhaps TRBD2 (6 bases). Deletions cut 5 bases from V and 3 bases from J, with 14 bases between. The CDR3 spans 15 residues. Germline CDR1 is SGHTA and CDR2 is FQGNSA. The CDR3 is CASSPPGGGKNIQYF. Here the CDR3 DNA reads TGTGCCAGCAGCCCCCCCGGGGGAGGCAAAAACATTCAGTACTTC.

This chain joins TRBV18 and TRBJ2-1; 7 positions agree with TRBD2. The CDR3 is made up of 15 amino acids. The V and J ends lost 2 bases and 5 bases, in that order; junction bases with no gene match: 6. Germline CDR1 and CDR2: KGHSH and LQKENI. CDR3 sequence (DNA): TGTGCCAGCTCACCATCCCTAGCGGTCAACAATGAGCAGTTCTTC. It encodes CASSPSLAVNNEQFF. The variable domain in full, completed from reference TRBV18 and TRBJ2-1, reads NAGVMQNPRHLVRRRGQEARLRCSPMKGHSHVYWYRQLPEEGLKFMVYLQKENIIDESGMPKERFSAEFPKEGPSILRIQQVVRGDSAAYFCASSPSLAVNNEQFFGPGTRLTVL.

The CDR3 is CATSPGQNDNEQFF. CDR3 DNA sequence: TGTGCCACCAGCCCGGGACAGAACGACAATGAGCAGTTCTTC. This chain joins TRBV15 and TRBJ2-1; 7 bases match TRBD1. With 5 bases clipped from V and 5 bases from J, the junction kept 6 bases outside the gene matches. Germline CDR1 LNHNV, CDR2 YYDKDF (reference sequence). The CDR3 has 14 residues.

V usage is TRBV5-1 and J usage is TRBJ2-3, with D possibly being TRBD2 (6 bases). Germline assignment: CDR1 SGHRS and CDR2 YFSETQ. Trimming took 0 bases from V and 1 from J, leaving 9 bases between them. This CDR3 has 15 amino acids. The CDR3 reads CASSLDPGGTDTQYF. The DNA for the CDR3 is TGCGCCAGCAGCTTGGATCCGGGGGGCACAGATACGCAGTATTTT.

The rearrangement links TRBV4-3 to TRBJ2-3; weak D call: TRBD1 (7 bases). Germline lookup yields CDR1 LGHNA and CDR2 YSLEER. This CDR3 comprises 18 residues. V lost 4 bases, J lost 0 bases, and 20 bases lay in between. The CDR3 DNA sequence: TGCGCCAGCAGCCGAAATTACGGAGGGGGCGCTAGCACAGATACGCAGTATTTT. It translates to CASSRNYGGGASTDTQYF.

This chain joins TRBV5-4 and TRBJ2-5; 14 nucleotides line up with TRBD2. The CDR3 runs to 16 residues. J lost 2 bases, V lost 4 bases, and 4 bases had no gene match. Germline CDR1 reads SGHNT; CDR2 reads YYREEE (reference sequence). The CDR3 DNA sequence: TGTGCCAGCAGCCCGGGACTAGCGGGGGCGCAAGAGACCCAGTACTTC. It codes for CASSPGLAGAQETQYF.

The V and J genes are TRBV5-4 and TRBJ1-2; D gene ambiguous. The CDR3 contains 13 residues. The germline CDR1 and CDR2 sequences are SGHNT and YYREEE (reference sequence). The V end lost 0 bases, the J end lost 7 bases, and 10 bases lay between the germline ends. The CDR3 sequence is CASSLVEVPGYTF. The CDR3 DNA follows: TGTGCCAGCAGCTTGGTAGAAGTTCCTGGCTACACCTTC.

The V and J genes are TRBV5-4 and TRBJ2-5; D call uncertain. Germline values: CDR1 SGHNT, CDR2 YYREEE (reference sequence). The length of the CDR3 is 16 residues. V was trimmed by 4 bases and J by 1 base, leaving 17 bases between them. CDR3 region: CASSDQVAASQETQYF. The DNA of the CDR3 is TGTGCCAGCAGCGATCAGGTCGCAGCTTCCCAAGAGACCCAGTACTTC.

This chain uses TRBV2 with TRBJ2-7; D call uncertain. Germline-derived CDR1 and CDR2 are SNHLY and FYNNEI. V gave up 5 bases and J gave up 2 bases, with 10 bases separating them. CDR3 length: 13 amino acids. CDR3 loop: CASSRRTTYEQYF. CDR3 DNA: TGTGCCAGCAGTCGGAGAACCACCTACGAGCAGTACTTC. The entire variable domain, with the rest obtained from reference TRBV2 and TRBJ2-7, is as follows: EPEVTQTPSHQVTQMGQEVILRCVPISNHLYFYWYRQILGQKVEFLVSFYNNEISEKSEIFDDQFSVERPDGSNFTLKIRSTKLEDSAMYFCASSRRTTYEQYFGPGTRLTVT.